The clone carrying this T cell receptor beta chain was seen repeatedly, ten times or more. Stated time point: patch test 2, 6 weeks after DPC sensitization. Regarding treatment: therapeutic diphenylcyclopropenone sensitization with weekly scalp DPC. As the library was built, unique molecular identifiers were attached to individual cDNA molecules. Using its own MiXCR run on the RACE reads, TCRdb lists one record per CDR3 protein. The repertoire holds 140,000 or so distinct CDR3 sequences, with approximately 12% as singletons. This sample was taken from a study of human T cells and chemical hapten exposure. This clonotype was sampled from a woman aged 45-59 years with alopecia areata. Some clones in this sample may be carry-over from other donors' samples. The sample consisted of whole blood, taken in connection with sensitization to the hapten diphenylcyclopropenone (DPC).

The CDR3 sequence: CASSFDRAGEQYF. CDR3 coding DNA: TGTGCCAGCAGCTTCGACAGGGCGGGGGAGCAGTACTTC. V is TRBV11-2 and J is TRBJ2-7; maybe TRBD1 (7 bases). Per germline, CDR1 SGHAT and CDR2 FQNNGV. V was cut by 3 bases and J by 7 bases, with 13 bases left in between. CDR3 length: 13 residues.